Below are 26 T cell receptor beta chains sequenced from a single sample in a study of identical twins. TCRdb itself ran the 5' RACE reads through MiXCR, one entry per CDR3 protein. The profile shows around 1.7 million distinct CDR3 sequences, 32% of them singletons. The sample was cord blood. The origin of the receptors is a newborn girl in good health.

This clonotype turned up a few times. DNA for the CDR3: TGCAGCGTTGAGAAGGGGGACTATGGCTACACCTTC. Its protein is CSVEKGDYGYTF. The V call is TRBV29-1, the J call TRBJ1-2, with D perhaps matching TRBD1 (6 bases). V was pared by 3 bases and J by 3 bases, with 8 bases between. The germline gives CDR1 SQVTM, CDR2 ANQGSEA. This CDR3 is 12 amino acids long.

This clonotype was detected a few times. The chain employs TRBV6-5 and TRBJ2-7, with D hard to call. The CDR3 has 11 amino acids. V gave up 7 bases and J gave up 4 bases, with 8 bases separating them. Germline lookup yields CDR1 MNHEY and CDR2 SVGAGI. This CDR3 is CASTGIYEQYF. The CDR3 coding sequence is TGTGCCAGCACTGGGATTTACGAGCAGTACTTC.

This sequence joins TRBV29-1 and TRBJ2-7, with D maybe TRBD2 (6 bases). Per germline, CDR1 SQVTM and CDR2 ANQGSEA. This CDR3 comprises 12 residues. The V and J ends lost 7 bases and 6 bases respectively, with 16 bases between them. As DNA, the CDR3 is TGCAGCGGACTAGGAGGACCTTCCGAGCAGTACTTC. Translating it yields CSGLGGPSEQYF.

V usage is TRBV7-2 and J usage is TRBJ2-5, with 12 bases aligning to TRBD2. The CDR3 spans 17 residues. Trimming removed 2 bases from V and 11 bases from J; junction bases left unmatched: 15. Germline V gene sequence: CDR1 SGHTA, CDR2 FQGNSA. The CDR3 bases are TGTGCCAGCAGCTTAACTACCGGACTAGCGGGGCGAGTTGAGCAGTACTTC. Translating it yields CASSLTTGLAGRVEQYF.

The genes are TRBV6-1 and TRBJ1-2; TRBD1 is a possible D gene (5 bases). V was pared by 2 bases and J by 9 bases, with 13 bases between. Germline-derived CDR1 and CDR2 are MNHNS and SASEGT. The CDR3 has 13 residues. The CDR3 sequence is CASSESQGGSYTF. The DNA for the CDR3 is TGTGCCAGCAGTGAAAGCCAGGGAGGGAGCTACACCTTC.

This chain connects TRBV7-6 to TRBJ1-2, with TRBD1 matching over 7 bases. This CDR3 has 16 residues. With V trimmed by 1 base and J by 4 bases, 9 bases remained unmatched. Looked up from germline, CDR1 is SGHVS and CDR2 is FNYEAQ. CDR3 sequence: CASSLVAGGVGYGYTF. The CDR3 region has the DNA TGTGCCAGCAGCTTAGTCGCAGGGGGTGTTGGCTATGGCTACACCTTC.

The V and J genes are TRBV27 and TRBJ1-1; perhaps TRBD1 as D (6 bases). The germline CDR1 and CDR2 sequences are MNHEY and SMNVEV (reference sequence). CDR3 length: 14 amino acids. V gave up 5 bases and J gave up 11 bases, with 21 bases separating them. CDR3 in amino acids: CASSRGGTSRQAFF. DNA for the CDR3: TGTGCCAGCAGTAGGGGGGGTACTTCCCGTCAGGCTTTCTTT.

This clonotype was seen many times. The chain joins TRBV28 to TRBJ2-7, with 7 bases aligning to TRBD2. Germline V gene data show CDR1 as MDHEN and CDR2 as SYDVKM. This CDR3 comprises 13 residues. V gave up 7 bases and J gave up 4 bases; unmatched junction bases: 7. CDR3 region: CASKGRVSYEQYF. The CDR3 nucleotides are TGTGCCAGCAAAGGGAGGGTCTCTTACGAGCAGTACTTC.

The chain employs TRBV6-2 or TRBV6-3 and TRBJ1-1; no clear D. Germline V lookup: CDR1 MNHEY, CDR2 SVGEGT. V was pared by 6 bases and J by 2 bases, with 13 bases between. This CDR3 spans 14 amino acids. The CDR3 sequence is CASSPLSINTEAFF. The CDR3, as DNA: TGTGCCAGCAGCCCCCTCTCGATAAACACTGAAGCTTTCTTT.

The gene calls are TRBV12-3 or TRBV12-4 and TRBJ1-2; 8 nucleotides agree with TRBD1. This CDR3 comprises 15 residues. The V gene end was trimmed by 6 bases and the J gene end by 1 base; junction bases not matched to a gene: 7. CDR3 sequence reads: CASRPTGEFNYGYTF. Here the CDR3 DNA reads TGTGCCAGCAGGCCGACAGGGGAGTTTAACTATGGCTACACCTTC.

This clonotype was seen only a few times. This rearrangement joins TRBV7-2 to TRBJ1-2, with unresolved D. Germline V gives CDR1 SGHTA, CDR2 FQGNSA. The CDR3 sequence is 12 residues long. V lost 3 bases and J 8 bases, leaving 10 bases between the germline ends. For the CDR3, the DNA is TGTGCCAGCAGCTTGTCCCATGAAGGCTACACCTTC. This codes for CASSLSHEGYTF.

This chain joins TRBV20-1 and TRBJ1-4, with TRBD1 identical over 8 bases. V dropped 8 bases and J dropped 6; count of bases not matched to a gene: 5. In germline, CDR1 is DFQATT, CDR2 SNEGSKA (reference sequence). The CDR3 is made up of 12 amino acids. The CDR3 loop is CSSSDRDEKLFF. Written as DNA, the CDR3 is TGCAGTTCATCGGACAGGGATGAAAAACTGTTTTTT.

The chain has TRBV20-1 and TRBJ2-7; a weak D match, TRBD2 (6 bases). The CDR3 runs 12 residues. The germline CDR1 and CDR2 sequences are DFQATT and SNEGSKA (reference sequence). Between the trimmed V and J ends, which lost 4 bases and 10 bases, there was a span of 17 bases. The CDR3 DNA sequence: TGCAGTGCTATGCCCGGGACTCCCCATCAGTACTTC. Amino acids: CSAMPGTPHQYF.

This clonotype was counted between two and nine times. The gene calls are TRBV12-3 or TRBV12-4 and TRBJ2-4; 13 positions agree with TRBD2. The V segment lost 6 bases and the J segment 1 base; nucleotides outside the gene matches: 9. The CDR3 loop spans 18 amino acids. The CDR3 nucleotides are TGTGCCAGCAGCCAGACTAGCGGGGGGTGGTCGGCCAAAAACATTCAGTACTTC. It encodes CASSQTSGGWSAKNIQYF.

This clonotype was seen a handful of times. V usage is TRBV5-1 and J usage is TRBJ2-5; D unclear. CDR1 and CDR2 from the germline V gene are SGHRS and YFSETQ. V lost 0 bases to trimming and J lost 2 bases, with 8 bases between them. CDR3 length equals 14 residues. CDR3 sequence: CASSLGFMQETQYF. The DNA of the CDR3 is TGCGCCAGCAGCTTGGGGTTCATGCAAGAGACCCAGTACTTC.

This clonotype turned up a few times. This sequence joins TRBV27 and TRBJ2-1; 8 positions agree with TRBD1. The germline V gene encodes CDR1 MNHEY and CDR2 SMNVEV (reference sequence). Unmatched junction bases numbered 5, after V lost 2 bases and J lost 5 bases. The CDR3 extends over 15 amino acids. CDR3 residues: CASSLRTGGNNEQFF. The CDR3 region has the DNA TGTGCCAGCAGTTTAAGAACAGGGGGGAACAATGAGCAGTTCTTC.

In its sample, this clonotype was seen a few times. The V and J genes are TRBV29-1 and TRBJ1-1; 8 bases fit TRBD1. The germline V gene has CDR1 SQVTM and CDR2 ANQGSEA. The ends lost 7 bases at V and 0 bases at J; junction bases unmatched: 7. There are 14 residues in the CDR3. The CDR3 sequence is CSAIQGVMNTEAFF. The CDR3 DNA sequence: TGCAGCGCGATACAGGGGGTGATGAACACTGAAGCTTTCTTT. The full variable domain, its missing parts supplied by reference TRBV29-1 and TRBJ1-1, is SAVISQKPSRDICQRGTSLTIQCQVDSQVTMMFWYRQQPGQSLTLIATANQGSEATYESGFVIDKFPISRPNLTFSTLTVSNMSPEDSSIYLCSAIQGVMNTEAFFGQGTRLTVV.

The chain has TRBV10-3 and TRBJ2-1; 10 bases match TRBD2. J gave up 5 bases and V 6 bases, and 7 bases lay outside the gene matches. Germline CDR1 reads ENHRY; CDR2 reads SYGVKD. The CDR3 is made up of 15 amino acids. This CDR3 reads CAISPELAGNNEQFF. The CDR3 DNA follows: TGTGCCATCAGCCCTGAACTAGCGGGAAACAATGAGCAGTTCTTC.

This clonotype has only one observation. The CDR3 nucleotides read TGCGCCAGCAGCGTGCCCGGGACTAGTTCCACCGGGGAGCTGTTTTTT. Translated, it gives CASSVPGTSSTGELFF. V and J are TRBV5-1 and TRBJ2-2; 8 nucleotides agree with TRBD2. Germline values: CDR1 SGHRS, CDR2 YFSETQ. The CDR3 consists of 16 residues. The trim removed 4 bases at V and 4 bases at J, leaving 9 bases unmatched.

This clonotype came up a few times. This chain connects TRBV3-1 to TRBJ2-5, with 12 bases aligning to TRBD2. Germline V gene sequence: CDR1 LGHDT, CDR2 YNNKEL (reference sequence). J was trimmed by 5 bases and V by 3 bases; bases with no gene match: 4. The length of the CDR3 is 15 residues. The CDR3 is CASSHGTSGLETQYF. CDR3 DNA: TGTGCCAGCAGCCATGGGACTAGCGGGTTGGAGACCCAGTACTTC.

The rearrangement uses TRBV28 and TRBJ1-2; D gene uncertain. V lost 2 bases, J lost 7 bases, and 8 bases lay in between. The germline gives CDR1 MDHEN, CDR2 SYDVKM. This CDR3 spans 12 amino acids. The CDR3 spells CASSLGHGGYTF. CDR3 DNA sequence: TGTGCCAGCAGTTTAGGGCACGGTGGCTACACCTTC.

This clonotype appeared a few times. The rearrangement uses TRBV6-5 and TRBJ1-2, with D hard to call. CDR1 MNHEY and CDR2 SVGAGI come from the germline V gene. The CDR3 runs 11 residues. The ends were cut back, 6 bases at V and 1 base at J, with 3 bases in the middle. The CDR3 loop is CASRYNYGYTF. The CDR3 nucleotides read TGTGCCAGCAGGTATAACTATGGCTACACCTTC.

Concerning this clonotype itself: This sequence may be a read error, since a much larger clone differs from it by one base. V and J are TRBV5-1 and TRBJ1-2; D ambiguous. This CDR3 spans 17 amino acids. From germline, CDR1 is SGHRS and CDR2 YFSETQ. V lost 1 base and J 5 bases, leaving 21 bases between the germline ends. The chain's CDR3 is CASSLSGRTGVFYGYTF. The CDR3 coding sequence is TGCGCCAGCAGCTTGAGCGGGAGGACGGGCGTTTTTTATGGCTACACCTTC. Variable domain in full (rest from reference TRBV5-1 and TRBJ1-2): KAGVTQTPRYLIKTRGQQVTLSCSPISGHRSVSWYQQTPGQGLQFLFEYFSETQRNKGNFPGRFSGRQFSNSRSEMNVSTLELGDSALYLCASSLSGRTGVFYGYTFGSGTRLTVV.

CDR3 amino acids: CASSPGTSGAYEQFF. The CDR3 DNA sequence: TGTGCCAGTAGTCCCGGGACTAGCGGAGCCTACGAGCAGTTCTTC. The chain links TRBV27 to TRBJ2-1, with 11 bases aligning to TRBD2. V gave up 9 bases and J gave up 10 bases; unmatched junction bases: 14. Germline V gene sequence: CDR1 MNHEY, CDR2 SMNVEV (reference sequence). CDR3 length: 15 residues.

This chain connects TRBV29-1 to TRBJ1-1, with 7 bases identical to TRBD1. This CDR3 comprises 13 residues. Germline trimming cut 4 bases from V and 2 bases from J; bases unmatched to any gene: 4. CDR1 SQVTM and CDR2 ANQGSEA come from the germline V gene. CDR3 sequence reads: CSVGGQPNTEAFF. The CDR3, as DNA: TGCAGCGTTGGGGGACAGCCAAACACTGAAGCTTTCTTT. Complete variable domain (other parts from reference TRBV29-1 and TRBJ1-1): SAVISQKPSRDICQRGTSLTIQCQVDSQVTMMFWYRQQPGQSLTLIATANQGSEATYESGFVIDKFPISRPNLTFSTLTVSNMSPEDSSIYLCSVGGQPNTEAFFGQGTRLTVV.

This clonotype was detected only a few times. This rearrangement joins TRBV12-3 or TRBV12-4 to TRBJ2-3, with 12 bases lining up with TRBD2. With 2 bases clipped from V and 6 bases from J, the junction kept 9 bases outside the gene matches. The CDR3 runs to 17 residues. DNA for the CDR3: TGTGCCAGCAGTTTACGGGCTAGCGGGGGGGATGACGATACGCAGTATTTT. It codes for CASSLRASGGDDDTQYF.